These 19 T cell receptor beta chains share one sample of origin, sequenced in a study of cytomegalovirus exposure and HLA in healthy donors. PCR involved 60 Vbeta and 13 Jbeta primers. Sequenced by immunoSEQ multiplex PCR; TCRdb stores in-frame clones only, minus some. The profile shows 110,000 or so clones, roughly 71% of them singletons. Sequenced sample: PBMCs. These receptors originate from a man aged 18 to 35 in good health and CMV-seropositive.

The chain carries TRBV19 and TRBJ1-1, with TRBD1 matching over 8 bases. The germline gives CDR1 LNHDA, CDR2 SQIVND (reference sequence). Trimming at V came to 11 bases and at J to 4 bases, leaving 12 bases not matched to a gene. The CDR3 runs to 14 residues. The CDR3 DNA sequence: TGTGCCGTGGGGACAGGAACCGTGGGCACTGAAGCTTTCTTT. Translated, it gives CAVGTGTVGTEAFF.

This clone was counted only a few times. V usage is TRBV9 and J usage is TRBJ2-1, with a weak D call TRBD2 (6 bases). Germline assignment: CDR1 SGDLS and CDR2 YYNGEE. The germline V and J ends were trimmed by 2 bases and 7 bases, with 13 bases remaining between them. The CDR3 consists of 14 residues. DNA of the CDR3: TGTGCCAGCAGCGTCGGGACTGGGGAGAATGAGCAGTTCTTC. Protein product: CASSVGTGENEQFF.

The V gene is TRBV18, the J gene TRBJ2-7; no definite D call. V was clipped by 3 bases and J by 3 bases, with 6 bases between them. Looked up from germline, CDR1 is KGHSH and CDR2 is LQKENI. CDR3 length: 12 residues. This chain's CDR3 is CASSPSSYEQYV. As DNA, the CDR3 is TGTGCCAGCTCACCGTCTAGCTACGAGCAGTACGTC.

The chain carries TRBV18 and TRBJ2-7; the match to TRBD1 covers 10 bases. Germline values: CDR1 KGHSH, CDR2 LQKENI. CDR3 length: 13 residues. The V segment lost 4 bases and the J segment 3 bases; nucleotides outside the gene matches: 0. The CDR3 loop is CASSRDRGYEQYF. CDR3 nucleotides: TGTGCCAGCTCACGGGACAGGGGCTACGAGCAGTACTTC.

This sequence joins TRBV19 and TRBJ2-1; D perhaps matches TRBD2 (7 bases). Trimming pared 5 bases from V and 5 bases from J, leaving 19 bases between. The CDR3 extends over 16 amino acids. The germline CDR1 and CDR2 sequences are LNHDA and SQIVND (reference sequence). CDR3 in amino acids: CASSRPAGASNNEQFF. CDR3 bases: TGTGCCAGTAGTCGACCGGCGGGGGCGTCAAACAATGAGCAGTTCTTC. The variable domain in full, with the rest retrieved from reference TRBV19 and TRBJ2-1, is DGGITQSPKYLFRKEGQNVTLSCEQNLNHDAMYWYRQDPGQGLRLIYYSQIVNDFQKGDIAEGYSVSREKKESFPLTVTSAQKNPTAFYLCASSRPAGASNNEQFFGPGTRLTVL.

V and J are TRBV7-6 and TRBJ1-1; perhaps TRBD1 as D (5 bases). Germline loops: CDR1 SGHVS, CDR2 FNYEAQ. Trimming took off 4 bases at V and 11 bases at J, with 17 bases between the two ends. CDR3 length equals 13 residues. Here the CDR3 reads CASSSGLDGGAFF. The DNA for the CDR3 is TGTGCCAGCAGCTCCGGACTGGACGGGGGGGCTTTCTTT.

The V and J genes are TRBV7-2 and TRBJ1-6; TRBD1 agrees at 7 bases. Germline trimming cut 5 bases from V and 14 bases from J; bases unmatched to any gene: 12. The CDR3 loop spans 14 amino acids. Germline loops: CDR1 SGHTA, CDR2 FQGNSA. The CDR3 DNA reads TGTGCCAGCAGCAATCAGGGGGGCCTGTTGGCCCTCCACTTT. It is translated as CASSNQGGLLALHF.

The CDR3 spells CASSGAEAQYF. CDR3 in DNA: TGCGCCAGCAGCGGAGCGGAGGCGCAGTATTTT. The V call is TRBV5-1, the J call TRBJ2-3; D perhaps matches TRBD2 (5 bases). The CDR3 contains 11 residues. The germline V gene has CDR1 SGHRS and CDR2 YFSETQ. V was cut by 4 bases and J by 10 bases, with 10 bases left in between.

The chain uses TRBV5-1 and TRBJ2-5, with TRBD2 matching 10 bases. The CDR3 has 14 residues. Germline V gives CDR1 SGHRS, CDR2 YFSETQ. J was trimmed by 4 bases and V by 3 bases; bases with no gene match: 3. Here the CDR3 reads CASSYGLAVETQYF. DNA for the CDR3: TGCGCCAGCAGCTACGGACTAGCGGTAGAGACCCAGTACTTC.

V and J are TRBV27 and TRBJ2-5; TRBD2 is a possible D gene (6 bases). Per germline, CDR1 MNHEY and CDR2 SMNVEV (reference sequence). The V end lost 5 bases, the J end lost 1 base, and 17 bases lay between the germline ends. CDR3 length: 16 amino acids. CDR3 DNA: TGTGCCAGCAGTACCACAGGTGGGGGGTTCCAAGAGACCCAGTACTTC. It yields the protein CASSTTGGGFQETQYF.

CDR3 loop: CASSHPGQGEGGYTF. DNA for the CDR3: TGTGCCAGCAGCCACCCCGGTCAGGGCGAAGGGGGCTACACCTTC. The rearrangement links TRBV7-9 to TRBJ1-2; TRBD1 is a possible D gene (5 bases). V gave up 5 bases and J gave up 8 bases, with 21 bases separating them. Germline V gene sequence: CDR1 SEHNR, CDR2 FQNEAQ (reference sequence). The CDR3 runs 15 residues.

The genes are TRBV5-1 and TRBJ2-7, with D maybe TRBD1 (6 bases). Germline CDR1 reads SGHRS; CDR2 reads YFSETQ. Trimming shortened V by 2 bases and J by 3 bases, and 9 bases separated the two germline ends. This CDR3 has 13 residues. CDR3 DNA: TGCGCCAGCAGCTTCGCCAGGGGCTACGAGCAGTACTTC. It specifies CASSFARGYEQYF.

The J gene is TRBJ2-7, the V gene TRBV2; 9 bases fit TRBD1. The germline gives CDR1 SNHLY, CDR2 FYNNEI. There are 16 residues in the CDR3. V was clipped by 5 bases and J by 1 base; unmatched bases: 9. CDR3 DNA sequence: TGTGCCAGCAGTTACGCAACAGGGGGCGGTTCCTACGAGCAGTACTTC. Protein product: CASSYATGGGSYEQYF.

The rearrangement links TRBV7-7 to TRBJ2-7; no clear D gene. V was clipped by 4 bases and J by 5 bases, with 12 bases between them. The length of the CDR3 is 13 residues. The germline V gene has CDR1 SSHAT and CDR2 FNYEAQ (reference sequence). The CDR3 DNA follows: TGTGCCAGCAGCTCAGGAAAAGACCACGAGCAGTACTTC. This gives the protein CASSSGKDHEQYF.

Only a few counts were recorded for this clone. This chain uses TRBV6-5 with TRBJ1-6; D remains unclear. The CDR3 contains 15 residues. V gave up 0 bases and J gave up 7 bases, with 10 bases separating them. CDR1 is MNHEY, CDR2 SVGAGI, per germline. CDR3 in DNA: TGTGCCAGCAGTTACTCGAGTTCGGAGAATTCACCCCTCCACTTT. It yields the protein CASSYSSSENSPLHF.

This clone was counted between two and nine times. The gene calls are TRBV5-1 and TRBJ1-6; 7 bases match TRBD1. Unmatched junction bases numbered 11, after V lost 7 bases and J lost 7 bases. Germline lookup yields CDR1 SGHRS and CDR2 YFSETQ. The length of the CDR3 is 15 residues. The DNA of the CDR3 is TGCGCCAGCCGGGACAGCCAACCTAAAAATTCACCCCTCCACTTT. As protein: CASRDSQPKNSPLHF.

The V call is TRBV29-1, the J call TRBJ2-3; D is perhaps TRBD1 (6 bases). Trimming pared 7 bases from V and 6 bases from J, leaving 17 bases between. Germline loops: CDR1 SQVTM, CDR2 ANQGSEA. The CDR3 has 13 residues. The CDR3 sequence: CSAPSDREDTQYF. The CDR3 coding sequence is TGCAGCGCCCCGTCGGACAGAGAGGATACGCAGTATTTT.

V gene TRBV2 combines with J gene TRBJ1-5; a weak D match, TRBD1 (5 bases). The V end lost 8 bases, the J end lost 2 bases, and 19 bases lay between the germline ends. CDR1 is SNHLY, CDR2 FYNNEI, per germline. The CDR3 is 16 amino acids. The CDR3 DNA follows: TGTGCCAGCCGCCAAGAAAGGGGTATCGGCAATCAGCCCCAGCATTTT. The encoded protein is CASRQERGIGNQPQHF.

This clone was counted once. This chain links TRBV2 with TRBJ1-4; D is possibly TRBD1 (5 bases). Germline V gives CDR1 SNHLY, CDR2 FYNNEI. Between the trimmed V and J ends, which lost 2 bases and 10 bases, there was a span of 14 bases. The length of the CDR3 is 14 residues. Here the CDR3 DNA reads TGTGCCAGCAGTGAAAGTGGGCGAAGGGGAAAACTGTTTTTT. The encoded protein is CASSESGRRGKLFF.